The rows below give T cell receptor beta chains drawn from one sample of a study of T-cell memory formation after mild COVID-19. TCRdb ran MiXCR on the 5' RACE reads and lists one entry per CDR3 protein. The sample consists of hundreds of thousands of distinct CDR3 sequences, roughly 21% of them appearing once. Sequencing used PBMCs or a T cell subset sorted from them (not recorded which). The receptor set was obtained from an adult woman who had mild COVID-19 (a few samples of this study predate the infection). Cell type and time point are not known. Each CDR3 is given with its conserved first and last residue.

J	V	CDR3
TRBJ2-1	TRBV14	CASRKGGNLEQFF
TRBJ2-6	TRBV10-2	CASSESIRAVSGANVLTF
TRBJ2-1	TRBV2	CASTAGDFYNEQFF
TRBJ1-5	TRBV4-1	CASSQTTGYNQPQHF
TRBJ2-3	TRBV20-1	CSARDPDSGRMSDTQYF
TRBJ1-3	TRBV12-3/TRBV12-4	CASRTTGGDGNTIYF
TRBJ2-3	TRBV10-3	CAKAPGTSGIGTDTQYF
TRBJ2-2	TRBV7-7	CASSPLSAVNAGELFF
TRBJ2-3	TRBV6-5	CASSYSTKDTQYF
TRBJ2-3	TRBV7-2	CASSSAGGRTDTQYF
TRBJ1-1	TRBV29-1	CSAIQGQFMNTEAFF
TRBJ2-4	TRBV15	CATSRESGEGWDIQYF
TRBJ2-7	TRBV20-1	CSATLGGTYEQYF
TRBJ2-3	TRBV7-2	CASSLEVGGGTDTQYF
TRBJ2-5	TRBV5-6	CASSAGTSGGETQYF
TRBJ1-5	TRBV7-8	CASGTPSNQPQHF
TRBJ2-2	TRBV5-1	CASKFGENTGELFF
TRBJ1-2	TRBV5-8	CASSRGPLYGYTF
TRBJ2-3	TRBV24-1	CATSTTDTQYF
TRBJ2-2	TRBV12-3/TRBV12-4	CASTPRQASTGELFF
TRBJ1-4	TRBV15	CATSRPGPKGEKLFF